The sample holds one count of the clone carrying this T cell receptor beta chain. The sample is drawn from a study of blood T cell repertoires in COVID-19. TCRdb's table, derived via immunoSEQ multiplex PCR, lists solely in-frame clones and lacks some. The sample contains about 140,000 clones, over 75% of which appear only once. Participant-reported clinical history was the basis for cohort assignment. Germline V lookup: CDR1 GTSNPN, CDR2 SVGIG (reference sequence). V was trimmed by 3 bases and J by 6 bases, leaving 12 bases between them. The CDR3 has 13 residues. The sequenced sample consisted of PBMCs or T cells enriched from blood (not recorded which). V and J are TRBV30 and TRBJ1-5, with a weak D call TRBD1 (5 bases). The receptor comes from a woman between 45 and 60 years old who had recovered from COVID-19. The CDR3 nucleotides read TGTGCCTGGAGCGGGGGGGTGAGTCAGCCCCAGCATTTT. Its translation: CAWSGGVSQPQHF.